This T cell receptor beta chain was identified during a study of cytomegalovirus exposure and HLA in healthy donors. Study-wide results and caveats: An assumption of roughly uniform sequencing depth across donors underlay the presence/absence analyses. A missense DCLRE1C variant was associated with V- and J-gene trimming of TCR beta chains in a later analysis, and an independent cohort replicated the association.

PCR amplification relied on 60 Vbeta primers (plus 13 Jbeta primers). Profiled with immunoSEQ multiplex PCR; TCRdb holds only in-frame clones, not every one. The sample lists about 190,000 clones, around 79% occurring once. With 0 bases removed from V and 4 bases from J, the gap between germline ends came to 5 bases. The CDR3 totals 12 residues. Germline V gene lookup returns CDR1 SGHRS and CDR2 YFSETQ. Regarding donors, all were healthy bone marrow donors. Donors likely had unrecorded immune exposures despite being nominally healthy when sampled. With regard to this clone: Its antigen remains unknown.

Sequencing was done on a sample of PBMCs. The clonotype was recovered from a woman aged 18-29 years in good health and CMV-seronegative. The V gene is TRBV5-1, the J gene TRBJ2-7; a possible D gene is TRBD2 (5 bases). CDR3 sequence reads: CASSLVAYEQYF. The CDR3 DNA sequence: TGCGCCAGCAGCTTGGTAGCGTACGAGCAGTACTTC.